A single sample gave rise to the 17 T cell receptor beta chains below, sequenced in a study of control samples from healthy donors and cancer patients. Clones were sequenced by immunoSEQ multiplex PCR, and TCRdb holds only the in-frame ones, with some missing. The data contain approximately 150,000 clones, around 94% of them singletons. Sequencing was done on a sample of blood. These receptor sequences come from a woman between 18 and 29 years old in good health.

The rearrangement links TRBV9 to TRBJ1-6, with 8 bases fitting TRBD1. J gave up 8 bases and V 3 bases, and 4 bases lay outside the gene matches. This CDR3 contains 14 residues. Germline-derived CDR1 and CDR2 are SGDLS and YYNGEE. The DNA of the CDR3 is TGTGCCAGCAGCGGCGGACAGGGCTATTCACCCCTCCACTTT. Protein product: CASSGGQGYSPLHF.

The genes are TRBV2 and TRBJ1-6, with D tentatively TRBD1 (6 bases). CDR1 SNHLY and CDR2 FYNNEI come from the germline V gene. Trimming removed 0 bases from V and 9 bases from J, with 12 bases in between. This CDR3 is 15 amino acids long. The DNA of the CDR3 is TGTGCCAGCAGTGAAGCGCGGGCAGGGGTTTCACCCCTCCACTTT. Its translation is CASSEARAGVSPLHF.

The chain employs TRBV12-3 or TRBV12-4 and TRBJ2-5, with D possibly matching TRBD1 (6 bases). The length of the CDR3 is 13 residues. The V gene lost 7 bases and the J gene lost 12 bases, with 21 bases spanning the gap. The CDR3 region has the DNA TGTGCCAGCACCTCAGGGTCTTGGGACATCGAGTACTTC. It encodes CASTSGSWDIEYF.

The gene calls are TRBV5-1 and TRBJ2-2; 7 bases line up with TRBD1. CDR1 is SGHRS and CDR2 is YFSETQ in the germline V gene. CDR3 length equals 14 residues. V gave up 5 bases and J gave up 8 bases; unmatched junction bases: 9. The CDR3 DNA reads TGCGCCAGCAGTCTTACCACAGGGGAGGGGGAGCTGTTTTTT. Its translation is CASSLTTGEGELFF.

The chain has TRBV11-2 and TRBJ2-5; TRBD2 aligns across 9 bases. This CDR3 region has 16 residues. J gave up 2 bases and V 5 bases, and 9 bases lay outside the gene matches. Germline CDR1 is SGHAT and CDR2 is FQNNGV. Here the CDR3 reads CASSQRTSVVQETQYF. The DNA for the CDR3 is TGTGCCAGCAGCCAAAGGACTAGCGTGGTACAAGAGACCCAGTACTTC.

The sample holds a few counts of this clone. The chain has TRBV10-3 and TRBJ2-4; D is tentatively TRBD1 or TRBD2 (5 bases each). The CDR3 runs to 13 residues. From germline, CDR1 is ENHRY and CDR2 SYGVKD. Trimming left V 6 bases short and J 9 bases short, with 15 bases between. The CDR3, as DNA: TGTGCCATCAGCACCCTGACAGAGGGCATTCAGTACTTC. Amino acids: CAISTLTEGIQYF.

This chain connects TRBV6-5 to TRBJ2-1; no reliable D call. V lost 0 bases and J lost 1, with 7 bases in between. From germline, CDR1 is MNHEY and CDR2 SVGAGI. The CDR3 has 15 amino acids. CDR3 sequence: CASSYSRSSYNEQFF. The DNA for the CDR3 is TGTGCCAGCAGTTACTCGCGCAGTTCCTACAATGAGCAGTTCTTC.

V gene TRBV6-4 combines with J gene TRBJ1-1; possibly TRBD1 for D (5 bases). Deletions cut 4 bases from V and 1 base from J, with 13 bases between. The CDR3 has 15 amino acids. Germline V CDR1 and CDR2: MRHNA, SNTAGT. The CDR3, as DNA: TGTGCCAGCAGTGTGCTAGCCGGGGGGAACACTGAAGCTTTCTTT. Translating gives CASSVLAGGNTEAFF.

V is TRBV28 and J is TRBJ1-5; 8 bases match TRBD1. V lost 4 bases and J lost 6; bases outside the gene matches: 14. CDR1 is MDHEN and CDR2 is SYDVKM in the germline V gene. The CDR3 contains 17 residues. CDR3 nucleotide sequence: TGTGCCAGCAGTTCCAGGACAGGGAGTTTTTCGGCTCAGCCCCAGCATTTT. Protein: CASSSRTGSFSAQPQHF.

The chain carries TRBV2 and TRBJ1-5; 7 nucleotides align to TRBD1. The CDR3 has 15 amino acids. V shed 5 bases, J shed 1 base, and the junction held 5 bases outside the gene matches. CDR1 is SNHLY and CDR2 is FYNNEI in the germline V gene. DNA of the CDR3: TGTGCCAGCAGTTTAAACAGGGGAAGCAATCAGCCCCAGCATTTT. Amino acids: CASSLNRGSNQPQHF.

The chain is built from TRBV11-3 and TRBJ2-3, with 7 bases identical to TRBD2. The CDR3 is 17 amino acids. J gave up 4 bases and V 11 bases, and 21 bases lay outside the gene matches. CDR1 and CDR2 (germline): SGHNT, YENEEA. The CDR3 DNA reads as TGTGCCCAGATAAGCCAGCGGGATCCCCAGTCCCCAGATACGCAGTATTTT. Residues: CAQISQRDPQSPDTQYF.

This chain uses TRBV20-1 with TRBJ2-1; D is ambiguous. Germline CDR1 reads DFQATT; CDR2 reads SNEGSKA (reference sequence). The ends were cut back, 3 bases at V and 8 bases at J, with 11 bases in the middle. CDR3 length equals 12 residues. The CDR3 DNA is TGCAGTGCTAGTTCGTTAGGGTATGAGCAGTTCTTC. Protein product: CSASSLGYEQFF.

The chain links TRBV25-1 to TRBJ2-5; possible D gene TRBD2, 8 bases. CDR3 length: 16 amino acids. Looked up from germline, CDR1 is MGHDK and CDR2 is SYGVNS. With 8 bases removed from V and 4 bases from J, the gap between germline ends came to 23 bases. DNA for the CDR3: TGTGCCAGCTCTTCCCCCGGGACTAGGGGGCCAGAGACCCAGTACTTC. Amino acid sequence: CASSSPGTRGPETQYF.

This chain connects TRBV3-1 (or the pseudogene TRBV3-2) to TRBJ1-4, with a weak D call TRBD1 (5 bases). Trimming took 1 base from V and 6 from J, leaving 12 bases between them. CDR1 is LGHDT, CDR2 YNNKEL, per germline (reference sequence). CDR3 length: 15 residues. CDR3 bases: TGTGCCAGCAGCCAAGGGGGGAGTCCGGATGAAAAACTGTTTTTT. It encodes CASSQGGSPDEKLFF.

Here the CDR3 DNA reads TGTGCCAGTTCCTCGGGGCAGAGGGACATTCAGTACTTC. Its protein is CASSSGQRDIQYF. The chain employs TRBV19 and TRBJ2-4; possibly TRBD1 or TRBD2 for D (5 bases each). The V end lost 8 bases, the J end lost 8 bases, and 16 bases lay between the germline ends. The CDR3 consists of 13 residues. Germline CDR1 LNHDA, CDR2 SQIVND (reference sequence).

The chain joins TRBV19 to TRBJ1-5; tentative D call: TRBD1 (6 bases). This CDR3 comprises 16 residues. V lost 8 bases and J lost 4, with 21 bases in between. Germline loops: CDR1 LNHDA, CDR2 SQIVND (reference sequence). In DNA, the CDR3 is TGTGCCAGTGGTAAGGGGGGGGCCCTCGCGAATCAGCCCCAGCATTTT. This gives the protein CASGKGGALANQPQHF.

The chain combines TRBV14 with TRBJ2-5; D may match TRBD1 or TRBD2 (5 bases each). The germline V and J ends were trimmed by 4 bases and 2 bases, with 11 bases remaining between them. Per germline, CDR1 SGHDN and CDR2 FVKESK. The CDR3 has 14 amino acids. The CDR3 bases are TGTGCCAGCAGCCGAGGATGGGGGCAAGAGACCCAGTACTTC. This gives the protein CASSRGWGQETQYF.